These 5 T cell receptor beta chains share one sample of origin, sequenced in a study of beta chain features in type 1 diabetes. The study's findings and limits: Shorter TCRB CDR3s, moderately but significantly so, marked every one of the four CD4+ subsets in Type 1 diabetes patients.

Every isolated RNA sample was fully reverse transcribed, so sequencing captured expressed TCRB transcripts. The data were produced by immunoSEQ multiplex PCR, yet TCRdb's version contains in-frame clones alone and is incomplete. The sample consists of some 700,000 clones, around an eighth of them appearing once. For these receptors, no antigen is known. Sequences were obtained from naive CD4+ T cells from blood. Receptor source: a man aged 18 to 29 with type 1 diabetes.

This rearrangement joins TRBV23-1 to TRBJ1-2; D not resolved. TRBV23-1 is an ORF for which the function is uncertain. Deletions cut 0 bases from V and 4 bases from J, with 18 bases between. CDR3 size: 17 residues. The chain's CDR3 is CASSQSPPPAIGYGYTF. The CDR3 bases are TGCGCCAGCAGTCAATCTCCCCCCCCGGCTATAGGCTATGGCTACACCTTC.

This clone turned up a few times. V is TRBV6-5 and J is TRBJ2-7; D not certain. Trimming stripped 2 bases from V and 3 bases from J, with 11 bases between. Germline CDR1 and CDR2: MNHEY and SVGAGI. The CDR3 has 14 amino acids. The CDR3 sequence: CASSYGAAIYEQYF. The CDR3, as DNA: TGTGCCAGCAGTTACGGCGCAGCCATCTACGAGCAGTACTTC.

This clone was counted between two and nine times. The identical CDR3 is also encoded by other nucleotide sequences in the sample. The rearrangement joins TRBV10-3 to TRBJ2-2, with a possible D match to TRBD2 (6 bases). Germline-derived CDR1 and CDR2 are ENHRY and SYGVKD. Between the trimmed V and J ends, which lost 7 bases and 5 bases, there was a span of 8 bases. This CDR3 contains 12 residues. The CDR3, as DNA: TGTGCCATCACCGGGAGTACCGGGGAGCTGTTTTTT. Encoded protein: CAITGSTGELFF.

This clone turned up a few times. This chain links TRBV4-1 with TRBJ2-4; the D gene is possibly TRBD1 (6 bases). Per germline, CDR1 MGHRA and CDR2 YSYEKL. The CDR3 totals 15 residues. Between the trimmed V and J ends, which lost 4 bases and 5 bases, there was a span of 15 bases. CDR3 sequence: CASSRSRGVENIQYF. The DNA of the CDR3 is TGCGCCAGCAGCCGCTCCAGGGGTGTAGAAAACATTCAGTACTTC.

This clone turned up a few times. V usage is TRBV7-9 and J usage is TRBJ1-3; D remains ambiguous. Deletions cut 5 bases from V and 2 bases from J, with 13 bases between. The CDR3 totals 15 residues. Germline CDR1 is SEHNR and CDR2 is FQNEAQ (reference sequence). This CDR3 is CASSPEVLTGNTIYF. CDR3 DNA: TGTGCCAGCAGCCCGGAAGTCCTAACTGGAAACACCATATATTTT.